Listed here are 26 T cell receptor beta chains from one sample, sequenced in a study of T cell clones after liver transplantation (dated by TCRdb to the late 2010s). Library generation was performed with the immunoSEQ multiplex PCR assay. Drawn from immuneACCESS, this table holds only the in-frame rearrangements with V and J called that TCRdb kept. Clones are partly lost; checked studies trace under half to an unresolved V gene and leave the rest unexplained. This sample has around 19,000 clones in its table, and 80% to 90% of those were observed once. The ten largest account for over 10% of the sample. The intended sense of this specimen's time point label: pre-transplant. This specimen consisted of CD8+ T cells from blood, obtained before liver transplant. The receptor set was obtained from a human donor who received a liver transplant.

The chain recombines TRBV4-1 with TRBJ2-7; either TRBD1 or TRBD2 may supply D (5 bases each). Trimming shortened V by 6 bases and J by 1 base, and 16 bases separated the two germline ends. The CDR3 totals 15 residues. The V gene's germline CDR1 is MGHRA and CDR2 YSYEKL. In DNA, the CDR3 is TGCGCCAGCAGTCAATCCTGGGGGTCTTCCTACGAGCAGTACTTC. Its translation: CASSQSWGSSYEQYF.

The chain employs TRBV11-2 and TRBJ2-7; no clear D gene. Germline V gene sequence: CDR1 SGHAT, CDR2 FQNNGV. The CDR3 has 15 residues. Trimming shortened V by 5 bases and J by 2 bases, and 16 bases separated the two germline ends. CDR3 bases: TGTGCCAGCAGCGACCCGGACGGCCTTACCTACGAGCAGTACTTC. Translation: CASSDPDGLTYEQYF.

DNA of the CDR3: TGTGCCAGCAGCCCGCGAGACTCAGCCGAGCAGTTCTTC. As protein: CASSPRDSAEQFF. The chain has TRBV7-9 and TRBJ2-1; D is uncertain. In germline, CDR1 is SEHNR, CDR2 FQNEAQ (reference sequence). Trimming left V 5 bases short and J 10 bases short, with 15 bases between. The CDR3 runs to 13 residues. Full variable domain (missing parts from reference TRBV7-9 and TRBJ2-1): DTGVSQNPRHKITKRGQNVTFRCDPISEHNRLYWYRQTLGQGPEFLTYFQNEAQLEKSRLLSDRFSAERPKGSFSTLEIQRTEQGDSAMYLCASSPRDSAEQFFGPGTRLTVL.

The rearrangement uses TRBV29-1 and TRBJ1-3; D possibly corresponds to TRBD1 (6 bases). The germline CDR1 and CDR2 sequences are SQVTM and ANQGSEA. The ends were cut back, 6 bases at V and 0 bases at J, with 12 bases in the middle. The CDR3 sequence is 14 residues long. In DNA, the CDR3 is TGCAGCGTGTCGACAGGTTACTCTGGAAACACCATATATTTT. Translation: CSVSTGYSGNTIYF.

The table lists this clone with a count of one. V gene TRBV29-1 combines with J gene TRBJ1-1; TRBD1 might be the D (5 bases). V was clipped by 7 bases and J by 1 base, with 10 bases between them. Looked up from germline, CDR1 is SQVTM and CDR2 is ANQGSEA. CDR3 length: 12 amino acids. The CDR3 spells CSAQGANTEAFF. The CDR3 DNA is TGCAGCGCCCAGGGTGCGAACACTGAAGCTTTCTTT.

The V and J genes are TRBV28 and TRBJ2-7; TRBD1 agrees at 8 bases. Germline V gene data show CDR1 as MDHEN and CDR2 as SYDVKM. CDR3 size: 16 residues. Trimming at V came to 5 bases and at J to 1 base, leaving 10 bases not matched to a gene. Written as DNA, the CDR3 is TGTGCCAGCAGTCCCCAACCCGGGACAGGTTCCTACGAGCAGTACTTC. It specifies CASSPQPGTGSYEQYF.

This chain uses TRBV30 with TRBJ2-1; no firm D call. The CDR3 runs to 13 residues. Trimming took off 0 bases at V and 9 bases at J, with 12 bases between the two ends. Germline CDR1 and CDR2: GTSNPN and SVGIG (reference sequence). This CDR3 reads CAWSVGLFGEQFF. The CDR3 nucleotides read TGTGCCTGGAGTGTTGGCCTCTTTGGTGAGCAGTTCTTC.

This clone was detected only once. J is TRBJ1-2 and V is TRBV5-1; tentative D call: TRBD1 (5 bases). The CDR3 is 15 amino acids. V dropped 5 bases and J dropped 0 bases, with 14 bases sitting between them. Germline V CDR1 and CDR2: SGHRS, YFSETQ. The chain's CDR3 is CASSGGTYPNYGYTF. The CDR3 DNA follows: TGCGCCAGCAGTGGGGGGACCTATCCTAACTATGGCTACACCTTC.

V gene TRBV28 combines with J gene TRBJ1-1; 7 bases line up with TRBD1. V was clipped by 2 bases and J by 1 base; unmatched bases: 7. This CDR3 has 16 amino acids. In germline, CDR1 is MDHEN, CDR2 SYDVKM. The CDR3 spells CASSLGQALPNTEAFF. As DNA, the CDR3 is TGTGCCAGCAGTTTAGGACAGGCTCTCCCGAACACTGAAGCTTTCTTT.

This clone was seen just once. The chain uses TRBV4-2 and TRBJ2-7; D not certain. CDR3 length: 15 residues. Germline V gene data show CDR1 as LGHNA and CDR2 as YNFKEQ. V was clipped by 5 bases and J by 5 bases, with 19 bases between them. In DNA, the CDR3 is TGTGCCAGCAGCGTCCTAGTGGACCCTCGGCACGAGCAGTACTTC. Amino acid sequence: CASSVLVDPRHEQYF.

V is TRBV7-9 and J is TRBJ2-2; TRBD1 matches 8 bases. The CDR3 covers 16 residues. Germline CDR1 is SEHNR and CDR2 is FQNEAQ (reference sequence). After removal of 5 bases from V and 4 bases from J, the junction contained 9 bases not matched to a gene. The CDR3 bases are TGTGCCAGCAGCACTGCCAGGGGGCTGGGCACCGGGGAGCTGTTTTTT. The encoded protein is CASSTARGLGTGELFF.

The chain uses TRBV4-1 and TRBJ1-4; the D is unclear. The V gene's germline CDR1 is MGHRA and CDR2 YSYEKL. Between the trimmed V and J ends, which lost 2 bases and 8 bases, there was a span of 18 bases. The CDR3 sequence is 16 residues long. The CDR3 sequence is CASSQHPPVSGEKLFF. In nucleotides, the CDR3 is TGCGCCAGCAGCCAACACCCGCCGGTCTCGGGGGAAAAACTGTTTTTT.

The chain couples TRBV28 to TRBJ2-3, with a tentative D call TRBD2 (5 bases). The CDR3 has 16 amino acids. V was trimmed by 6 bases and J by 3 bases, leaving 19 bases between them. The V gene's germline CDR1 is MDHEN and CDR2 SYDVKM. CDR3 nucleotide sequence: TGTGCCAGCAGCCCCCGCTGGGGAGAGTGGACAGATACGCAGTATTTT. It codes for CASSPRWGEWTDTQYF.

The rearrangement links TRBV6-1 to TRBJ2-7; 10 bases align to TRBD1. CDR1 and CDR2 (germline): MNHNS, SASEGT. The CDR3 runs 15 residues. Germline trimming cut 6 bases from V and 5 bases from J; bases unmatched to any gene: 10. The CDR3 DNA reads TGTGCCAGCAGCGAGGCGACAGGGGGCATGGACGAGCAGTACTTC. Translated: CASSEATGGMDEQYF.

This chain joins TRBV4-3 and TRBJ2-3, with a tentative D call TRBD1 (6 bases). Looked up from germline, CDR1 is LGHNA and CDR2 is YSLEER. Trimming stripped 1 base from V and 1 base from J, with 15 bases between. The CDR3 has 17 residues. The CDR3, as DNA: TGCGCCAGCAGCCAAGCCCAGACAGGCTGGGGCACAGATACGCAGTATTTT. Protein: CASSQAQTGWGTDTQYF.

The gene calls are TRBV4-3 and TRBJ2-2; D gene ambiguous. Germline-derived CDR1 and CDR2 are LGHNA and YSLEER. This CDR3 comprises 13 residues. Trimming shortened V by 0 bases and J by 6 bases, and 5 bases separated the two germline ends. CDR3 DNA: TGCGCCAGCAGCCAAGATGGAGCCGGGGAGCTGTTTTTT. Protein product: CASSQDGAGELFF.

Concerning this clone itself: Its ends do not fully match the called genes, so a read error is possible. The rearrangement uses TRBV7-8 and TRBJ2-7, with TRBD2 as a possible D gene (6 bases). The CDR3 sequence is 15 residues long. The V gene's germline CDR1 is SGHVS and CDR2 FQNEAQ. The CDR3 sequence: CASSLAQGAYYEQYF. The CDR3 DNA sequence: TGTGCCAGCAGCCTAGCGCAGGGAGCCTACTACGAGCAGTACTTC.

This sequence joins TRBV19 and TRBJ1-2; 9 bases align to TRBD1. Unmatched junction bases numbered 9, after V lost 2 bases and J lost 8 bases. CDR3 length equals 15 residues. The V gene's germline CDR1 is LNHDA and CDR2 SQIVND (reference sequence). CDR3 bases: TGTGCCAGTAGTATAATGGGACAGGGAGGAGAGGGCTACACCTTC. This gives the protein CASSIMGQGGEGYTF.

The rearrangement links TRBV4-1 to TRBJ1-5; D unresolved. Trimming removed 1 base from V and 3 bases from J, with 13 bases in between. The CDR3 is 16 residues long. Germline-derived CDR1 and CDR2 are MGHRA and YSYEKL. This chain's CDR3 is CASSQVSGWDNQPQHF. The CDR3 DNA sequence: TGCGCCAGCAGCCAAGTATCGGGTTGGGACAATCAGCCCCAGCATTTT.

The chain is built from TRBV28 and TRBJ1-2; a possible D gene is TRBD1 (6 bases). Germline CDR1 and CDR2: MDHEN and SYDVKM. The CDR3 extends over 14 amino acids. V lost 9 bases and J 8 bases, leaving 22 bases between the germline ends. CDR3 nucleotide sequence: TGTGCCAGTAAGGACAGTCAGCAGGCGGAGGGCTACACCTTC. Translating it yields CASKDSQQAEGYTF.

The chain uses TRBV29-1 and TRBJ1-1; tentatively, D is TRBD1 (5 bases). The CDR3 is 13 residues long. CDR1 is SQVTM, CDR2 ANQGSEA, per germline. V lost 6 bases and J 0 bases, leaving 11 bases between the germline ends. This CDR3 reads CSVAGGVNTEAFF. The CDR3 coding sequence is TGCAGCGTCGCGGGGGGGGTGAACACTGAAGCTTTCTTT.

This chain links TRBV5-1 with TRBJ2-5; TRBD1 agrees at 7 bases. CDR1 is SGHRS, CDR2 YFSETQ, per germline. The CDR3 runs 14 residues. The trim removed 2 bases at V and 1 base at J, leaving 2 bases unmatched. The CDR3 DNA follows: TGCGCCAGCAGCTTCACAGGGGTCCAAGAGACCCAGTACTTC. Its translation: CASSFTGVQETQYF.

V is TRBV6-5 and J is TRBJ2-7; 8 bases map to TRBD1. The ends lost 6 bases at V and 5 bases at J; junction bases unmatched: 9. The CDR3 has 14 residues. In germline, CDR1 is MNHEY, CDR2 SVGAGI. The CDR3, as DNA: TGTGCCAGCAGCCACGACCGGACAGGGAACGAGCAGTACTTC. Its translation is CASSHDRTGNEQYF.

The CDR3 loop reads CASSPGPGVTYEQYF. CDR3 in DNA: TGTGCCAGCAGCCCTGGCCCGGGGGTCACCTACGAGCAGTACTTC. The V gene is TRBV5-8, the J gene TRBJ2-7; D is perhaps TRBD2 (6 bases). This CDR3 spans 15 amino acids. Trimming removed 4 bases from V and 2 bases from J, with 16 bases in between. Germline CDR1 and CDR2: SGHTS and YDEGEE.

This rearrangement joins TRBV4-3 to TRBJ2-1; D is ambiguous. From germline, CDR1 is LGHNA and CDR2 YSLEER. V lost 0 bases, J lost 3 bases, and 3 bases lay in between. CDR3 length equals 13 residues. The CDR3: CASSQDGYNEQFF. CDR3 DNA: TGCGCCAGCAGCCAAGATGGCTACAATGAGCAGTTCTTC.

This clone was recorded once. The chain uses TRBV2 and TRBJ2-5; 8 positions match TRBD2. After removal of 4 bases from V and 1 base from J, the junction contained 8 bases not matched to a gene. CDR3 length equals 16 residues. Germline V gives CDR1 SNHLY, CDR2 FYNNEI. CDR3 in amino acids: CASSGTSGLFQETQYF. CDR3 nucleotide sequence: TGTGCCAGCAGTGGAACTAGCGGATTGTTCCAAGAGACCCAGTACTTC.